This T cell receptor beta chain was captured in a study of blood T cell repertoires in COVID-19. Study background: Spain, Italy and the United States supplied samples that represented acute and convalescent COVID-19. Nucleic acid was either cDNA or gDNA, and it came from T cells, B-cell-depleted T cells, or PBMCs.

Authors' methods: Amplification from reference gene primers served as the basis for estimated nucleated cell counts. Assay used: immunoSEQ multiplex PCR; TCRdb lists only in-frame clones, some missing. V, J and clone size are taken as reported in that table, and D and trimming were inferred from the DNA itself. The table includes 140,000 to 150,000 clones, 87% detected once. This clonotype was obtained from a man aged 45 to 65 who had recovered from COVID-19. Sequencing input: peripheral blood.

The CDR3: CASTGDMNTEAFF. CDR3 in DNA: TGTGCCAGCACCGGGGATATGAACACTGAAGCTTTCTTT. V is TRBV6-6 and J is TRBJ1-1; D not certain. Germline V gives CDR1 MNHNY, CDR2 SVGAGI (reference sequence). Trimming took 7 bases from V and 0 from J, leaving 9 bases between them. This CDR3 contains 13 residues.